This section outlines one T cell receptor (beta chain) sequence together with its context. This clone was detected a few times. The antigen it binds to is not known. No per-base quality is available; no much larger clone lies one base away. In total, approximately 700 healthy bone marrow donors made up the cohort. At the time of sampling, all cohort members were nominally healthy, though unrecorded immune exposures were likely present. Of the 550 to 750 cohort members, around 290 had positive CMV serostatus and just over 350 had negative CMV serostatus, and CMV serostatus was not recorded for the donor. Every donor gave a peripheral blood sample, and the peripheral blood mononuclear cells from that sample were used for TCR beta sequencing. Genomic DNA extraction from the blood cell samples was performed with the Qiagen DNeasy Blood Extraction Kit. The entry originates in a study of cytomegalovirus exposure and HLA in healthy donors (dated by TCRdb to 2016 to 2017). Looking at the study overall: An earlier analysis of approximately 640 of the donors reported 250 to 350 Gb of sequence data and 117 million unique TCR beta sequences from approximately 180 million T cells. Around 320 gigabases of sequencing data and approximately 85 million unique TCR sequences were included in an early release covering about 700 HLA-typed donors. Of the roughly 400 genotyped donors, 65% to 90% fell in the genetic ancestry cluster associated with self-reported Caucasian donors. The study was designed to test whether signatures of past pathogen exposure could be identified by cataloging public T cell receptors. The study profiled the T cell repertoires of 666 subjects by immunosequencing and related them to cytomegalovirus serostatus. In addition to the first cohort of around 670 subjects, a separate validation cohort of 100 to 150 different subjects was used. To predict cytomegalovirus infection status, the study brought together high-throughput TCR immunosequencing, statistical association of individual TCRs with disease status, and machine learning. A later analysis re-examined previously published TCR beta repertoires from just over 650 donors and added high-resolution HLA genotyping to investigate patterns of TCR occurrence. The later analysis used no new phenotypic data to find candidate immune exposures, relying instead on TCR beta sequences and their occurrence across donors. An earlier analysis of approximately 580 of the donors used high-throughput TCR beta sequencing to judge whether each TCR beta V gene segment behaved as functional or pseudogenic. Donor age, sex, ethnicity and CMV serostatus were compiled alongside the repertoire data. In a later genetic analysis, genome-wide SNP genotypes for about 65% of the roughly 670 donors were used, and that subset was treated as a discovery cohort. All discovery cohort repertoires had been generated using a single sequencing platform. HLA typing included class I and class II loci at four-digit resolution. Typing coverage differed by locus: A, B, C, DRB1 and DQB1 were typed in about 620-640 donors, DQA1 in 500 to 550, DPA1 in 606, and DPB1 in about 450. Four or five DR-DQ haplotypes were handled as single units for association and clustering because linkage in the cohort was strong. Across some 400 genotyped donors of the cohort, an average of approximately 200,000 unique TCR beta nucleotide sequences per donor were sequenced, and 15% to 20% of those sequences were non-productive. Summary of the overall study and its limitations: In a later analysis, 16,951 TCR beta sequences were associated with specific HLA alleles at a false discovery rate of 0.05. A cluster of highly shared sequence variants was judged likely to be a technical artifact of the sequencing pipeline. A later genetic analysis associated a missense DCLRE1C variant with V-gene and J-gene trimming of TCR beta chains, and an independent cohort replicated the association. According to the authors, the approach could potentially be generalized to other disease states and immunological phenotypes. For the cohort, immune exposure information was limited to CMV serostatus. A few of the identified cytomegalovirus-associated TCR beta chains were confirmed in vitro to be specific for cytomegalovirus antigens. According to a later analysis, parvovirus B19, influenza, CMV and Epstein-Barr virus appeared linked to several top co-occurrence clusters. A later analysis found that HLA-associated TCR beta chains were more clonally expanded and had lower generation probabilities than equally common non-associated chains. Linkage disequilibrium might explain the correlated functional status among segregating V segments, but an unknown experimental factor could not be excluded. A later analysis found that most CMV-associated TCR beta chains appeared HLA-restricted, with HLA associations seemingly driven largely by CMV exposure. Only TCR beta chains were sequenced in this cohort, and the absence of alpha or paired-chain data limited detectable features. In a later genetic analysis, fewer N-insertions in productive TCRs were reported among donors in an Asian-associated ancestry cluster than the approximately 710-donor mean. Some IMGT-functional V segments, including TRBV6-2 and TRBV6-3, could not be told apart with the 87-base-pair reads, so those segments were excluded. The study listed around 160 TCR beta chains as associated with cytomegalovirus. Sequencing depth was assumed to be roughly uniform across donors in the presence/absence analyses, though that assumption may not hold. When HLA alleles, especially DR and DQ, strongly co-occurred, attributing TCR associations to individual alleles was difficult. Because some donors lacked HLA typing at each locus, the association tests relied only on the typed subset. The classifier was reported to diagnose cytomegalovirus status with high specificity and sensitivity in both the original and validation cohorts. A later analysis found that TCR association rates varied across HLA loci, with DRB1 alleles showing the most associated TCRs and HLA-C alleles the fewest. Most TCR sequences were seen in very few donors, while some public TCRs were found in many individuals. Broadly in line with IMGT annotations, most TCR beta V segments showed up in productive rearrangements about 90% or about 30% of the time in an earlier analysis of approximately 640 of the donors. A further reported finding was that TCR beta sequences accurately predicted the HLA-A and HLA-B alleles for most subjects in the first cohort. The earlier analysis of almost 600 of the donors excluded seventeen rarely observed V segments, including chromosome 9 orphons, because counts were too low.

Preparation of the library involved the immunoSEQ multiplex PCR assay. A mixture of 60 forward primers for TCR Vbeta segments and 13 reverse primers for TCR Jbeta segments was used in the multiplex PCR. The CDR3 region of rearranged TCR beta genes was amplified from genomic DNA by a multiplex PCR assay. The amplified TCR beta libraries were sequenced on the Illumina HiSeq System as 87-base-pair reads. In the paper's pipeline: Across the 670 or so repertoires, a later analysis counted around 80 million unique TCR beta chains, about 10 million of which were shared by at least two donors. Raw reads were error-corrected and collapsed into unique sequences by a nearest-neighbor algorithm in which closely related sequences were merged to remove PCR and sequencing errors. Alignment of CDR3 sequences to IMGT reference sequences was used to assign V, D and J gene segments. For a sequence to be retained, at least a six-nucleotide match to both a V gene segment and a J gene segment was required. A rearrangement counted as productive if the CDR3 had no stop codons and remained in frame with V and J, and every other rearrangement counted as non-productive. CDR3 was defined by IMGT convention, running from the second conserved V-encoded cysteine to the conserved J-encoded phenylalanine. The earlier analysis of about 570 of the donors excluded any sequence lacking an unambiguous match to a single V gene segment. In an earlier analysis of approximately 500 of the donors, a V segment was called functional when productive rearrangements were above 56.7%, and segregating when the standard deviation between donors exceeded 5%. A statistical classification framework was developed to diagnose cytomegalovirus status using the catalog of TCR beta chain sequences. V and J gene assignment, in a later analysis, came from comparing TCR nucleotide sequences with IMGT/GENE-DB human TR gene sequences. The TCRdist pipeline was used in a later analysis to assign CDR3 sequences and most-parsimonious VDJ recombination scenarios. In a later analysis, each TCR beta chain was defined by its CDR3 amino acid sequence together with its V-gene family, and reads lacking a unique V-gene family were excluded. A later analysis removed over 500 highly shared, low-generation-probability nucleotide sequences to deal with suspected cross-contamination and a sequencing artifact. In a later analysis, a clonal expansion index for each public chain was calculated from normalized within-repertoire ranks of inferred template counts. Generation probabilities in a later analysis came from a VDJ recombination model fitted to out-of-frame rearrangements, and those results were checked against IGoR. In a later analysis, TCR-TCR, TCR-HLA and TCR-CMV co-occurrence was scored with hypergeometric tests, and a repertoire-size bias correction was applied to TCR pairs. In a later analysis, false discovery rates were estimated by permuting HLA or CMV assignments 20 times. In a later analysis, co-occurring TCRs were grouped using DBSCAN, with TCRdist sequence similarity added in when clustering inside HLA-allele-positive subsets. For co-occurrence clustering, repertoires with fewer than 30,000 or more than 120,000 public chains were excluded, along with roughly 5 repertoires with anomalous nucleotide sharing. TCRdb carries this immuneACCESS record with in-frame sequences only. Its versions omit some clonotypes, under half of them owing to an unresolved V gene in the studies checked, with the rest unexplained. That table is the source of V, J and clone size, and D and trimming were worked out from the DNA. In all, the sample holds around 150,000 clones, and about four fifths of those were seen once. The ten largest clones represent about 4.4% of the sample.

Trimmed from V: 3 bases; trimmed from J: 5 bases; junction bases lacking a gene match: 12. The germline V gene specifies SGHRS as CDR1 and YFSETQ as CDR2. CDR3 length: 16 amino acids, cysteine to phenylalanine. Only the CDR3 part of the read is kept: 48 bases, read in frame from the first base. The rearranged segments are TRBV5-1 and TRBJ2-5, with 8 bases in between that match TRBD1. The sequenced material came from PBMCs. The receptor was derived from a man in his thirties or forties in good health. In nucleotide form, the sequence is TGCGCCAGCAGCTCCGGACAGGGTGGGGTTGGGGAGACCCAGTACTTC. It translates as CASSSGQGGVGETQYF. With the portions outside the CDR3 filled from the reference TRBV5-1 and TRBJ2-5 genes, the complete variable region becomes KAGVTQTPRYLIKTRGQQVTLSCSPISGHRSVSWYQQTPGQGLQFLFEYFSETQRNKGNFPGRFSGRQFSNSRSEMNVSTLELGDSALYLCASSSGQGGVGETQYFGPGTRLLVL.